What follows is one T cell receptor (beta chain) and its context. This record belongs to a study of blood T cells in healthy people across ages. The wider study: Template-switching capture recovered about one barcoded beta molecule per two T cells.

Deletions cut 7 bases from V and 4 bases from J, with 16 bases between. CDR3 length equals 14 residues. Germline V gene data show CDR1 as SNHLY and CDR2 as FYNNEI. For the second PCR, which ran for roughly 7 to 11 cycles, a sample-barcoded 5' primer and a J-beta primer mix were used. TCRdb reprocessed the 5' RACE reads with MiXCR, giving one entry per CDR3 protein. The table shows a few hundred thousand distinct CDR3 sequences, with 50% to 60% occurring only once. For every donor, a draw yielded 9.5 to 10 milliliters of peripheral blood. The sequence derives from a man aged 60 to 75 in good health. The chain joins TRBV2 to TRBJ1-1; a weak D match, TRBD1 (5 bases). The sample comprised blood. Here the CDR3 DNA reads TGTGCCAGCACCCTGAGGAGGGGCCCCACTGAAGCTTTCTTT. Protein product: CASTLRRGPTEAFF. Supplemented by reference TRBV2 and TRBJ1-1, the full variable domain reads EPEVTQTPSHQVTQMGQEVILRCVPISNHLYFYWYRQILGQKVEFLVSFYNNEISEKSEIFDDQFSVERPDGSNFTLKIRSTKLEDSAMYFCASTLRRGPTEAFFGQGTRLTVV.